The 21 T cell receptor beta chains listed next were all sequenced from one sample in a study of T-cell memory formation after mild COVID-19. TCRdb analysed the 5' RACE reads with MiXCR anew, one entry per CDR3 protein. The sample records approximately 290,000 distinct CDR3 sequences, roughly 15% being singletons. The specimen sequenced was PBMCs or a T cell subset sorted from them (not recorded which). The receptors stem from a man aged 18 to 29 who had mild COVID-19 (a few samples of this study predate the infection). Cell type and time point are not known.

The chain joins TRBV4-2 to TRBJ1-1; TRBD1 matches 7 bases. V dropped 2 bases and J dropped 5; count of bases not matched to a gene: 8. This CDR3 contains 15 residues. Germline loops: CDR1 LGHNA, CDR2 YNFKEQ. The CDR3 DNA reads TGTGCCAGCAGCCAACAAGGGGGCGTGAGGACTGAAGCTTTCTTT. Translation gives CASSQQGGVRTEAFF.

V is TRBV6-2 or TRBV6-3 and J is TRBJ2-1; 10 bases match TRBD1. The germline V gene has CDR1 MNHEY and CDR2 SVGEGT. The CDR3 contains 14 residues. The V segment lost 6 bases and the J segment 6 bases; nucleotides outside the gene matches: 5. The CDR3 sequence: CASRDRGISNEQFF. Here the CDR3 DNA reads TGTGCCAGCAGGGACAGGGGGATATCCAATGAGCAGTTCTTC.

This sequence joins TRBV3-1 and TRBJ2-7; D might be TRBD1 (5 bases). The CDR3 extends over 16 amino acids. Trimming removed 4 bases at V and 3 bases at J, with 19 bases between. The germline CDR1 and CDR2 sequences are LGHDT and YNNKEL (reference sequence). The CDR3 region has the DNA TGTGCCAGCAGCCGGGAAGCTGACAGTGCTCTCTACGAGCAGTACTTC. Translation: CASSREADSALYEQYF.

On this clonotype itself: The CDR3 end shows no conserved phenylalanine or tryptophan, and so a read error is likely. The chain links TRBV10-3 to TRBJ2-5; D uncertain. The CDR3 sequence is 13 residues long. Trimming removed 3 bases from V and 5 bases from J, with 10 bases in between. Per germline, CDR1 ENHRY and CDR2 SYGVKD. For the CDR3, the DNA is TGTGCCATCAGTGACGAGAACTTGGAGACCCAGTACTTA. Protein: CAISDENLETQYL.

This clonotype was observed a few times. The V gene is TRBV7-2, the J gene TRBJ2-1; D gene unclear. CDR1 and CDR2 (germline): SGHTA, FQGNSA. The CDR3 is made up of 16 amino acids. V lost 4 bases, J lost 0 bases, and 13 bases lay in between. The chain's CDR3 is CASSSRAASSYNEQFF. For the CDR3, the DNA is TGTGCCAGCAGCTCTCGGGCCGCGAGCTCCTACAATGAGCAGTTCTTC.

The chain combines TRBV12-3 or TRBV12-4 with TRBJ1-6, with a weak D call TRBD1 (5 bases). The length of the CDR3 is 14 residues. The V gene lost 5 bases and the J gene lost 6 bases, with 11 bases spanning the gap. The CDR3 loop is CASSDGGGNSPLHF. The CDR3 region has the DNA TGTGCCAGCAGTGATGGGGGTGGTAATTCACCCCTCCACTTT.

Written as DNA, the CDR3 is TGCGCCAGCAGCGTGTCGGGACAGGGGAACACTGAAGCTTTCTTT. Its protein is CASSVSGQGNTEAFF. The chain couples TRBV5-1 to TRBJ1-1, with 9 bases that match TRBD1. The germline CDR1 and CDR2 sequences are SGHRS and YFSETQ. V shed 4 bases, J shed 1 base, and the junction held 5 bases outside the gene matches. The CDR3 has 15 residues. Combining the CDR3 with reference TRBV5-1 and TRBJ1-1 gives the whole variable domain KAGVTQTPRYLIKTRGQQVTLSCSPISGHRSVSWYQQTPGQGLQFLFEYFSETQRNKGNFPGRFSGRQFSNSRSEMNVSTLELGDSALYLCASSVSGQGNTEAFFGQGTRLTVV.

The chain carries TRBV20-1 and TRBJ1-2, with 10 bases fitting TRBD1. This CDR3 is built from 14 residues. CDR1 and CDR2 (germline): DFQATT, SNEGSKA (reference sequence). V was clipped by 6 bases and J by 5 bases; unmatched bases: 9. This chain's CDR3 is CSAQGDRGVYGYTF. The CDR3 nucleotides read TGCAGTGCCCAGGGGGACAGGGGAGTTTATGGCTACACCTTC.

The chain carries TRBV3-1 and TRBJ2-7, with D uncertain. This CDR3 region has 13 residues. The V gene's germline CDR1 is LGHDT and CDR2 YNNKEL (reference sequence). The ends were cut back, 4 bases at V and 6 bases at J, with 13 bases in the middle. The CDR3 DNA reads as TGTGCCAGCAGCCCACGGGTGGGGTCCGAGCAGTACGTC. It specifies CASSPRVGSEQYV.

This chain connects TRBV5-6 to TRBJ2-7; 11 bases map to TRBD2. Trimming at V came to 2 bases and at J to 3 bases, leaving 4 bases not matched to a gene. Germline CDR1 reads SGHDT; CDR2 reads YYEEEE. The CDR3 runs to 15 residues. The CDR3 bases are TGTGCCAGCAGCTTTTTAGGGACTAGCGGCTACGAGCAGTACGTC. Translating gives CASSFLGTSGYEQYV.

This chain links TRBV9 with TRBJ1-5; D not resolved. The germline V gene has CDR1 SGDLS and CDR2 YYNGEE. Deletions cut 3 bases from V and 0 bases from J, with 10 bases between. CDR3 length equals 15 residues. The CDR3 bases are TGTGCCAGCAGCGAGAGAGGTTATAGCAATCAGCCCCAGCATTTT. Protein product: CASSERGYSNQPQHF.

The chain employs TRBV6-6 and TRBJ1-5; D remains unclear. This CDR3 has 13 residues. Germline values: CDR1 MNHNY, CDR2 SVGAGI (reference sequence). V was cut by 5 bases and J by 4 bases, with 9 bases left in between. For the CDR3, the DNA is TGTGCCAGCAGTCGGAAACAGAATCAGCCCCAGCATTTT. Its translation is CASSRKQNQPQHF.

This clonotype was seen a handful of times. The chain uses TRBV24-1 and TRBJ2-2; D gene unclear. CDR1 and CDR2 from the germline V gene are KGHDR and SFDVKD. The CDR3 has 13 amino acids. Trimming pared 12 bases from V and 4 bases from J, leaving 14 bases between. The CDR3 coding sequence is TGTGCCGTTCAGCCCAGGTCCACCGGGGAGCTGTTTTTT. As protein: CAVQPRSTGELFF.

The V gene is TRBV6-1, the J gene TRBJ1-1, with TRBD1 as a possible D gene (6 bases). Germline V gene lookup returns CDR1 MNHNS and CDR2 SASEGT. Trimming left V 7 bases short and J 7 bases short, with 13 bases between. The CDR3 sequence is 12 residues long. The CDR3 sequence: CASIWTVGEAFF. The CDR3 nucleotides are TGTGCCAGCATTTGGACAGTAGGTGAAGCTTTCTTT.

The rearrangement uses TRBV6-2 or TRBV6-3 and TRBJ2-5; no clear D. Germline V lookup: CDR1 MNHEY, CDR2 SVGEGT. V dropped 3 bases and J dropped 5 bases, with 10 bases sitting between them. The CDR3 runs 13 residues. In DNA form, the CDR3 reads TGTGCCAGCAGTTATGGACCGGGTGAGACCCAGTACTTC. This sequence encodes CASSYGPGETQYF.

The genes are TRBV7-9 and TRBJ2-4; TRBD1 is a possible D gene (5 bases). Looked up from germline, CDR1 is SEHNR and CDR2 is FQNEAQ (reference sequence). This CDR3 spans 14 amino acids. V lost 5 bases, J lost 3 bases, and 11 bases lay in between. CDR3 amino acids: CASSPQGYKNIQYF. As DNA, the CDR3 is TGTGCCAGCAGCCCCCAGGGCTACAAAAACATTCAGTACTTC.

This clonotype came up a few times. V gene TRBV27 combines with J gene TRBJ1-2; TRBD1 is a possible D gene (6 bases). The germline V gene encodes CDR1 MNHEY and CDR2 SMNVEV (reference sequence). The V and J ends lost 2 bases and 12 bases respectively, with 19 bases between them. CDR3 length equals 14 residues. The CDR3 nucleotides read TGTGCCAGCAGTTTACTTGGGGGCCCCTATGGAGACACCTTC. This gives the protein CASSLLGGPYGDTF.

V is TRBV5-1 and J is TRBJ2-3; tentatively, D is TRBD2 (7 bases). V was shortened by 1 base and J by 8 bases, with 23 bases between the two germline ends. The germline gives CDR1 SGHRS, CDR2 YFSETQ. CDR3 length: 17 residues. DNA of the CDR3: TGCGCCAGCAGCTTGTCGGTCCCGGGGGGCCCCGCAGGTACGCAGTATTTT. Its protein is CASSLSVPGGPAGTQYF.

The chain combines TRBV28 with TRBJ2-3; TRBD1 matches at 10 bases. J lost 5 bases, V lost 4 bases, and 12 bases had no gene match. The CDR3 runs 17 residues. Germline CDR1 and CDR2: MDHEN and SYDVKM. CDR3 sequence reads: CASSSSGTGVLVDTQYF. The CDR3 region has the DNA TGTGCCAGCAGTTCCTCCGGGACAGGGGTGTTGGTAGATACGCAGTATTTT.

This clonotype appeared a few times. V and J are TRBV14 and TRBJ2-5; 7 nucleotides agree with TRBD2. V was pared by 6 bases and J by 3 bases, with 10 bases of the junction left unmatched. Per the germline V gene, CDR1 is SGHDN and CDR2 is FVKESK. The CDR3 runs to 15 residues. In DNA form, the CDR3 reads TGTGCCAGCAGTCGTTTCCACGGGAGGAAAGAGACCCAGTACTTC. It codes for CASSRFHGRKETQYF.

This clonotype appeared a single time. The chain uses TRBV12-3 or TRBV12-4 and TRBJ2-1; D ambiguous. This CDR3 comprises 13 residues. Trimming cost V 1 base and J 9 bases, with 10 bases left between them. The CDR3 DNA reads TGTGCCAGCAGTTTAGGGGGTGTGGGTGAGCAGTTCTTC. Translating gives CASSLGGVGEQFF.